Detailed here is one T cell receptor (beta chain). This clone was observed a few times. Its cognate antigen has yet to be identified. Qualities for individual bases were not recorded, and no much larger clone is one base off. This specimen belongs to a study of beta chain features in type 1 diabetes (dated by TCRdb to 2017 to 2018). Context from the whole study: Mean age, gender distribution, total cell number and subset yield did not differ between patients and healthy donors. A total of 107,917,701 sorted cells were examined across all samples, and the number of cells per subset was strongly correlated with RNA yield. The study compared the TCRB repertoires of sorted circulating CD4+ T cell subsets in recently diagnosed type 1 diabetes patients with those in matched healthy donors. Regulatory and stem cell-like memory subsets were isolated from only 8 patients and 8 healthy donors, whereas naive and central memory subsets came from all 28 donors. The full study reports these points: HLA sub-analyses involved small numbers of individuals, so any influence of HLA type on TCRB rearrangement remained unresolved. Naive, central memory and regulatory TCRB repertoires appeared to be more alike among patients than among healthy donors. Because cDNA was sequenced instead of genomic DNA, activated cells with high expression could be over-represented, although the groups did not differ in activation or CD3 levels. PCR may preferentially amplify shorter templates, but because patient and control samples were amplified and corrected together, any resulting skew would affect both groups equally. Type 1 diabetes patients showed a moderate but significant shortening of TCRB CDR3 length in all four CD4+ subsets. At VDJ recombination sites, patients with type 1 diabetes made fewer insertions and deleted more nucleotides, a pattern implying thymic rearrangement abnormalities.

From a lookup of the germline V gene, CDR1 and CDR2 are SGDLS and YYNGEE. Between the V and J ends, shortened by 0 bases and 6 bases respectively, the junction contains 12 bases. The CDR3 covers 14 residues, taking in both the cysteine and the phenylalanine. Kept here is only the CDR3 DNA, which spans 42 bases and is read in frame from base 1. The entire isolated RNA was reverse transcribed using the High Capacity cDNA Reverse Transcription Kit, and thus expressed TCRB transcripts were sequenced. Deep immunoSEQ sequencing was applied to naive, central memory and regulatory T cell samples, giving an average of roughly 3.5 million total reads per sample. After sorted cells were lysed in RLT buffer, RNA was extracted with DNase-treated RNeasy Micro or Mini kits, with the choice depending on cell number. Each cell subset was processed on its own to prevent cross-contamination, while patient and healthy donor samples were processed together. Using the immunoSEQ multiplex PCR, TCRB sequences were amplified from cDNA into 87-bp fragments spanning the CDR3 region. Sequencing of the amplicons was performed on the Illumina HiSeq platform. On the study's bioinformatics: PCR bias was computationally corrected using synthetic template baselines, reads within Hamming distance 2 were collapsed, and singletons that could not be merged were discarded. Reads were aligned against IMGT so that V, D and J genes, CDR3 length and insertions or deletions at six rearrangement sites could be assigned. Within each subset, clonotype counts were normalized to sorted cell number, after which true diversity and Gini coefficients were computed with the tcR R package. The overlap coefficient, calculated on TCRB nucleotide sequences, was used to quantify repertoire sharing. As a proxy for the pre-selection repertoire, out-of-frame TCRB sequences from naive cells were analyzed. The clones in this table, taken by TCRdb from immuneACCESS, are in-frame only. Not every clone is retained; where verified, under half of the shortfall comes from an unresolved V gene, and the cause of the rest is unknown. D and trimming were read from the DNA, whereas the V and J calls and clone size are those reported in that table. This sample lists nearly 700,000 clones; around an eighth were detected once. The top ten clones comprise approximately 0.02% of the sample.

A single peripheral blood draw of approximately 110 mL on average was collected from each donor into heparinised tubes. A BD FACSAria II was used to sort naive, central memory, regulatory and stem cell-like memory CD4+ T cells with a panel that included CD45RO, CCR7, CD25, CD127, CD95 and CD27. All sorted populations exceeded 95% purity. PBMCs were isolated right away by Lymphoprep density gradient centrifugation and were stained directly, without culture. So that batch effects would be minimized, each experiment stained and sorted samples in pairs, pairing one healthy donor with one patient. The sequenced sample consisted of naive CD4+ T cells from blood. Reading the label with the study, this specimen's cell subset or site is: true naive CD4+ T cells. Here the chain combines TRBV9 and TRBJ1-2; the D gene remains uncertain. This receptor was obtained from a man younger than 35 with type 1 diabetes. Here the CDR3 is given as CASSVALGDDGYTF. The DNA sequence is as follows: TGTGCCAGCAGCGTAGCTCTAGGAGATGATGGCTACACCTTC.